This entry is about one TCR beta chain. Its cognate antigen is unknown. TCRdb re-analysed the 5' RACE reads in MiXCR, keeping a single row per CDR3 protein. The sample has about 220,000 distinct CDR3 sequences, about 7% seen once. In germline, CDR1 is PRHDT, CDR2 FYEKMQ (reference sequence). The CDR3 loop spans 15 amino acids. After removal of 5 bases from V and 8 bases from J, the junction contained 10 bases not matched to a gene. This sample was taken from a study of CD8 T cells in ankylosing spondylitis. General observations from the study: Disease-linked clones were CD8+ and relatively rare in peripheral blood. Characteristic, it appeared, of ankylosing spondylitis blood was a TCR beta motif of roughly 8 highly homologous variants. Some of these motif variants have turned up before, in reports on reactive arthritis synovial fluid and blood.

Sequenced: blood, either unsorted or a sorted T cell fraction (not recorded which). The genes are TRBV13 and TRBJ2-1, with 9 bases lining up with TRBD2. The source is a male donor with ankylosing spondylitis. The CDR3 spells CASSPRGSGSHEQFF. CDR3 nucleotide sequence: TGTGCCAGCAGCCCCCGGGGTAGCGGGAGCCATGAGCAGTTCTTC. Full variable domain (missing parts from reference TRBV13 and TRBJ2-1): AAGVIQSPRHLIKEKRETATLKCYPIPRHDTVYWYQQGPGQDPQFLISFYEKMQSDKGSIPDRFSAQQFSDYHSELNMSSLELGDSALYFCASSPRGSGSHEQFFGPGTRLTVL.